The 18 T cell receptor beta chains reported below all come from one sample, sequenced in a study of OX40 agonist ivuxolimab in advanced cancers. The repertoire was sequenced with immunoSEQ multiplex PCR; TCRdb's copy has only in-frame clones and lacks some. The repertoire holds 65,000 to 95,000 clones, with roughly 84% as singletons. This sample comprised CD4+ or CD8+ T cells sorted from blood, obtained in a trial of the OX40 agonist ivuxolimab. Receptor source: an adult with an advanced solid tumor such as melanoma, head and neck, liver or kidney cancer.

The chain recombines TRBV15 with TRBJ2-2, with TRBD2 identical over 9 bases. CDR3 length equals 16 residues. V shed 4 bases, J shed 7 bases, and the junction held 10 bases outside the gene matches. Germline V gene sequence: CDR1 LNHNV, CDR2 YYDKDF (reference sequence). Here the CDR3 reads CATSKELAGKNGELFF. The CDR3 DNA reads TGTGCCACCAGCAAAGAGCTAGCGGGGAAAAACGGGGAGCTGTTTTTT.

This clone was counted only a few times. V and J are TRBV30 and TRBJ1-2; D not certain. Germline lookup yields CDR1 GTSNPN and CDR2 SVGIG (reference sequence). The CDR3 totals 13 residues. V gave up 1 base and J gave up 4 bases, with 10 bases separating them. The CDR3 DNA follows: TGTGCCTGGAGTGCCAGAGCAGCCTATGGCTACACCTTC. It specifies CAWSARAAYGYTF.

This clone was counted once. V is TRBV27 and J is TRBJ2-1, with D perhaps TRBD2 (6 bases). In germline, CDR1 is MNHEY, CDR2 SMNVEV (reference sequence). The CDR3 is 14 residues long. V lost 3 bases to trimming and J lost 9 bases, with 15 bases between them. The CDR3 here is CASSLRRLGGEQFF. DNA of the CDR3: TGTGCCAGCAGTTTGCGGCGGCTCGGGGGTGAGCAGTTCTTC.

J is TRBJ1-4 and V is TRBV2; 7 bases fit TRBD1. CDR1 SNHLY and CDR2 FYNNEI come from the germline V gene. The length of the CDR3 is 13 residues. With 4 bases clipped from V and 8 bases from J, the junction kept 4 bases outside the gene matches. The CDR3 loop is CASSVGRGEKLFF. As DNA, the CDR3 is TGTGCCAGCAGTGTTGGCAGGGGGGAAAAACTGTTTTTT. Drawing the rest from reference TRBV2 and TRBJ1-4, the complete variable domain is EPEVTQTPSHQVTQMGQEVILRCVPISNHLYFYWYRQILGQKVEFLVSFYNNEISEKSEIFDDQFSVERPDGSNFTLKIRSTKLEDSAMYFCASSVGRGEKLFFGSGTQLSVL.

The chain joins TRBV5-1 to TRBJ2-7, with D perhaps TRBD1 (6 bases). Trimming removed 0 bases from V and 3 bases from J, with 10 bases in between. Germline V CDR1 and CDR2: SGHRS, YFSETQ. This CDR3 spans 14 amino acids. The CDR3 protein is CASSLDGRGYEQYF. CDR3 bases: TGCGCCAGCAGCTTGGACGGCAGGGGCTACGAGCAGTACTTC.

V gene TRBV7-3 combines with J gene TRBJ2-2; 9 bases line up with TRBD1. The germline CDR1 and CDR2 sequences are SGHTA and FQGTGA. CDR3 length equals 15 residues. The ends lost 3 bases at V and 6 bases at J; junction bases unmatched: 5. The chain's CDR3 is CASSFGTGYSGELFF. In nucleotides, the CDR3 is TGTGCCAGCAGCTTTGGGACAGGGTATTCCGGGGAGCTGTTTTTT.

This rearrangement joins TRBV5-1 to TRBJ2-7, with 7 bases identical to TRBD1. From germline, CDR1 is SGHRS and CDR2 YFSETQ. The CDR3 totals 14 residues. V trimming: 1 base; J trimming: 4 bases; junction bases outside the gene matches: 5. The CDR3, as DNA: TGCGCCAGCAGCTTGAGGACAGGTAAATACGAGCAGTACTTC. It encodes CASSLRTGKYEQYF.

The chain is built from TRBV5-1 and TRBJ2-3; a possible D gene is TRBD2 (5 bases). Trimming removed 5 bases from V and 2 bases from J, with 15 bases in between. Germline CDR1 and CDR2: SGHRS and YFSETQ. The length of the CDR3 is 15 residues. This chain's CDR3 is CASSLDGKFTDTQYF. In DNA, the CDR3 is TGCGCCAGCAGTTTAGACGGGAAGTTCACAGATACGCAGTATTTT.

The genes are TRBV19 and TRBJ1-5; D ambiguous. The CDR3 runs to 13 residues. Germline V gene data show CDR1 as LNHDA and CDR2 as SQIVND (reference sequence). The V gene lost 5 bases and the J gene lost 6 bases, with 11 bases spanning the gap. In DNA, the CDR3 is TGTGCCAGTAGTGGACGGTTGGGTCAGCCCCAGCATTTT. Amino acid sequence: CASSGRLGQPQHF.

The rearrangement links TRBV5-1 to TRBJ2-1; weak D call: TRBD1 (6 bases). The CDR3 covers 14 residues. The V and J ends lost 0 bases and 8 bases respectively, with 12 bases between them. Germline-derived CDR1 and CDR2 are SGHRS and YFSETQ. The CDR3 DNA reads TGCGCCAGCAGCTTGGAGGGCAGGGGTGATGAGCAGTTCTTC. Encoded protein: CASSLEGRGDEQFF. The full variable domain, its missing parts supplied by reference TRBV5-1 and TRBJ2-1, is KAGVTQTPRYLIKTRGQQVTLSCSPISGHRSVSWYQQTPGQGLQFLFEYFSETQRNKGNFPGRFSGRQFSNSRSEMNVSTLELGDSALYLCASSLEGRGDEQFFGPGTRLTVL.

The CDR3 sequence is CASSYRAGNNEKLFF. DNA of the CDR3: TGTGCCAGCAGTTACCGGGCAGGAAACAATGAAAAACTGTTTTTT. The chain joins TRBV6-5 to TRBJ1-4, with unresolved D. The V and J ends lost 2 bases and 5 bases respectively, with 12 bases between them. CDR3 length: 15 residues. Germline V gene lookup returns CDR1 MNHEY and CDR2 SVGAGI.

DNA for the CDR3: TGTGCCAGTAGTATAGTCGCAGGGGCAAACACTGAAGCTTTCTTT. Its protein is CASSIVAGANTEAFF. The chain carries TRBV19 and TRBJ1-1; perhaps TRBD1 as D (6 bases). Germline V CDR1 and CDR2: LNHDA, SQIVND (reference sequence). The CDR3 spans 15 residues. The V end lost 1 base, the J end lost 2 bases, and 11 bases lay between the germline ends.

This sequence joins TRBV6-1 and TRBJ2-1; the match to TRBD2 covers 16 bases. The V gene's germline CDR1 is MNHNS and CDR2 SASEGT. Trimming cost V 9 bases and J 5 bases; bases outside gene matches: 1. The length of the CDR3 is 14 residues. The CDR3 sequence is CASGTSGRDNEQFF. Written as DNA, the CDR3 is TGTGCCAGTGGGACTAGCGGGAGGGACAATGAGCAGTTCTTC.

The genes are TRBV6-5 and TRBJ2-1; no clear D. The CDR3 sequence is 15 residues long. Trimming took 6 bases from V and 0 from J, leaving 12 bases between them. Germline V CDR1 and CDR2: MNHEY, SVGAGI. For the CDR3, the DNA is TGTGCCAGCAGCCTAACAACCGGCTCCTACAATGAGCAGTTCTTC. Its protein is CASSLTTGSYNEQFF.

V usage is TRBV7-2 and J usage is TRBJ1-1; the match to TRBD1 covers 7 bases. The germline V gene has CDR1 SGHTA and CDR2 FQGNSA. Unmatched junction bases numbered 5, after V lost 5 bases and J lost 2 bases. This CDR3 contains 14 residues. This CDR3 is CASSPGQFNTEAFF. The CDR3, as DNA: TGTGCCAGCAGCCCGGGACAGTTTAACACTGAAGCTTTCTTT.

The CDR3 reads CASSDTGWGTQYF. The CDR3 DNA follows: TGTGCCAGCAGCGATACAGGGTGGGGGACCCAGTACTTC. This chain joins TRBV28 and TRBJ2-5, with D possibly TRBD1 on 6 matching bases. The length of the CDR3 is 13 residues. The germline V gene has CDR1 MDHEN and CDR2 SYDVKM. V dropped 6 bases and J dropped 7 bases, with 15 bases sitting between them. The full variable domain, in which reference TRBV28 and TRBJ2-5 provide the parts outside the CDR3, is DVKVTQSSRYLVKRTGEKVFLECVQDMDHENMFWYRQDPGLGLRLIYFSYDVKMKEKGDIPEGYSVSREKKERFSLILESASTNQTSMYLCASSDTGWGTQYFGPGTRLLVL.

The J gene is TRBJ2-5, the V gene TRBV10-1; 10 nucleotides line up with TRBD1. The V gene end was trimmed by 0 bases and the J gene end by 4 bases; junction bases not matched to a gene: 11. CDR3 length equals 18 residues. Germline V lookup: CDR1 WNHNN, CDR2 SYGVQD (reference sequence). CDR3 DNA sequence: TGCGCCAGCAGTGAGTCGAGGGGAGGGACAGGGGCCGGAGAGACCCAGTACTTC. Translation: CASSESRGGTGAGETQYF.

This sequence joins TRBV6-1 and TRBJ1-1; perhaps TRBD1 as D (6 bases). The V gene's germline CDR1 is MNHNS and CDR2 SASEGT. The CDR3 is 13 amino acids. V lost 7 bases to trimming and J lost 1 base, with 10 bases between them. This CDR3 is CASMNRENTEAFF. In DNA, the CDR3 is TGTGCCAGCATGAACAGGGAGAACACTGAAGCTTTCTTT.